A single sample gave rise to the 21 T cell receptor beta chains below, sequenced in a study of blood T cell repertoires in COVID-19. Sequencing used immunoSEQ multiplex PCR; TCRdb keeps in-frame clones, though not all of them. The sample yields over 55,000 clones, 83% seen once. The source material was peripheral blood. The receptors were sampled from a man aged 50-60 years with COVID-19, enrolled during active disease.

The chain joins TRBV9 to TRBJ2-2; 8 positions agree with TRBD1. The CDR3 sequence is 16 residues long. The germline CDR1 and CDR2 sequences are SGDLS and YYNGEE. V trimming: 0 bases; J trimming: 1 base; junction bases outside the gene matches: 2. CDR3 residues: CASSVVDRVNTGELFF. The CDR3 nucleotides read TGTGCCAGCAGCGTAGTGGACAGGGTGAACACCGGGGAGCTGTTTTTT.

The chain combines TRBV19 with TRBJ2-3; possible D gene TRBD1, 6 bases. Trimming cost V 4 bases and J 4 bases, with 27 bases left between them. The CDR3 is made up of 19 amino acids. The germline CDR1 and CDR2 sequences are LNHDA and SQIVND (reference sequence). The CDR3 loop reads CASSSPPTRGFGSADTQYF. The CDR3 nucleotides read TGTGCCAGTAGTAGCCCCCCCACGAGGGGGTTCGGGTCGGCAGATACGCAGTATTTT.

The CDR3 bases are TGTGCCAGCAGCCAAGGTCCGGGGGATCAGCCCCAGCATTTT. It specifies CASSQGPGDQPQHF. The chain combines TRBV3-1 (or the pseudogene TRBV3-2) with TRBJ1-5, with D possibly TRBD1 on 5 matching bases. Germline CDR1 and CDR2: LGHDT and YNNKEL (reference sequence). The ends were cut back, 1 base at V and 5 bases at J, with 9 bases in the middle. The CDR3 totals 14 residues.

The V and J genes are TRBV5-8 and TRBJ1-2; 10 nucleotides match TRBD1. The CDR3 spans 16 residues. J was trimmed by 8 bases and V by 3 bases; bases with no gene match: 13. Germline CDR1 and CDR2: SGHTS and YDEGEE. CDR3 DNA: TGTGCCAGCAGCTCTGGGGACAGGGGAGCCGCTAGGGGCTACACCTTC. Translation: CASSSGDRGAARGYTF. Complete variable domain (other parts from reference TRBV5-8 and TRBJ1-2): EAGVTQSPTHLIKTRGQQATLRCSPISGHTSVYWYQQALGLGLQFLLWYDEGEERNRGNFPPRFSGRQFPNYSSELNVNALELEDSALYLCASSSGDRGAARGYTFGSGTRLTVV.

This rearrangement joins TRBV6-4 to TRBJ2-3, with unresolved D. Between the trimmed V and J ends, which lost 3 bases and 6 bases, there was a span of 10 bases. The CDR3 is made up of 13 amino acids. Germline CDR1 MRHNA, CDR2 SNTAGT. CDR3 sequence reads: CASSESELDTQYF. The CDR3 nucleotides read TGTGCCAGCAGTGAGTCCGAGTTGGATACGCAGTATTTT.

This clone was detected once. The gene calls are TRBV20-1 and TRBJ2-3; 10 nucleotides line up with TRBD1. This CDR3 region has 15 residues. The junction had 6 bases not matched to a gene; V was cut back by 3 bases and J by 3 bases. Germline V gives CDR1 DFQATT, CDR2 SNEGSKA (reference sequence). The CDR3 DNA follows: TGCAGTGCTAGTTCCCGGGACAGGGGAACAGATACGCAGTATTTT. Translating it yields CSASSRDRGTDTQYF.

The J gene is TRBJ2-7, the V gene TRBV7-2; 7 bases line up with TRBD1. Germline V lookup: CDR1 SGHTA, CDR2 FQGNSA. This CDR3 contains 13 residues. Germline trimming cut 4 bases from V and 1 base from J; bases unmatched to any gene: 1. Here the CDR3 reads CASSSRGSYEQYF. In DNA, the CDR3 is TGTGCCAGCAGCTCCAGGGGGTCCTACGAGCAGTACTTC.

The chain links TRBV7-9 to TRBJ1-6; 7 nucleotides line up with TRBD1. The length of the CDR3 is 14 residues. The ends lost 1 base at V and 8 bases at J; junction bases unmatched: 2. In germline, CDR1 is SEHNR, CDR2 FQNEAQ (reference sequence). The CDR3 nucleotides are TGTGCCAGCAGCTTAGGACAGGGAGATTCACCCCTCCACTTT. Its translation is CASSLGQGDSPLHF.

V is TRBV18 and J is TRBJ2-5; 11 nucleotides agree with TRBD2. Per the germline V gene, CDR1 is KGHSH and CDR2 is LQKENI. Trimming cost V 4 bases and J 7 bases; bases outside gene matches: 11. This CDR3 has 16 amino acids. CDR3 sequence: CASSRNAGTSGPTQYF. The CDR3 coding sequence is TGTGCCAGCTCACGAAACGCCGGGACTAGCGGTCCGACCCAGTACTTC.

The V gene is TRBV4-3, the J gene TRBJ2-3, with 12 bases that match TRBD2. This CDR3 comprises 17 residues. Germline values: CDR1 LGHNA, CDR2 YSLEER. Trimming removed 4 bases from V and 3 bases from J; junction bases left unmatched: 8. The CDR3 reads CASSPAFTSGRTDTQYF. CDR3 coding DNA: TGCGCCAGCAGCCCCGCCTTCACTAGCGGGAGGACAGATACGCAGTATTTT.

This chain connects TRBV28 to TRBJ2-7, with 7 bases that match TRBD1. V lost 4 bases to trimming and J lost 4 bases; unmatched junction nucleotides: 19. Germline values: CDR1 MDHEN, CDR2 SYDVKM. This CDR3 is built from 18 residues. The CDR3 DNA is TGTGCCAGCAGTTCGGCCGTGGCGGCCTCACGCAGGGGGTACGAGCAGTACTTC. It specifies CASSSAVAASRRGYEQYF.

The rearrangement uses TRBV19 and TRBJ1-5; D unclear. The germline gives CDR1 LNHDA, CDR2 SQIVND (reference sequence). The CDR3 length is 13 residues. The CDR3 loop is CATRRNSNQPQHF. The CDR3 DNA sequence: TGTGCGACTCGACGTAATAGCAATCAGCCCCAGCATTTT.

This clone was counted once. V usage is TRBV6-1 and J usage is TRBJ2-4; D gene ambiguous. Trimming stripped 5 bases from V and 0 bases from J, with 8 bases between. The CDR3 runs 14 residues. Per germline, CDR1 MNHNS and CDR2 SASEGT. CDR3 protein: CASSSTLAKNIQYF. Here the CDR3 DNA reads TGTGCCAGCAGTTCTACTTTAGCCAAAAACATTCAGTACTTC.

This clone was recorded only once. V is TRBV9 and J is TRBJ2-2; TRBD2 is a possible D gene (6 bases). V dropped 2 bases and J dropped 6 bases, with 14 bases sitting between them. Germline V gives CDR1 SGDLS, CDR2 YYNGEE. CDR3 length equals 15 residues. CDR3 residues: CASSVLREIAGELFF. As DNA, the CDR3 is TGTGCCAGCAGCGTTCTACGGGAGATCGCCGGGGAGCTGTTTTTT.

The chain uses TRBV5-5 and TRBJ2-7, with 9 positions matching TRBD2. This CDR3 region has 13 residues. V was pared by 5 bases and J by 4 bases, with 4 bases of the junction left unmatched. Germline CDR1 and CDR2: SGHKS and YYEKEE (reference sequence). The CDR3 region is CASSITSGYEQYF. CDR3 coding DNA: TGTGCCAGCAGTATTACTAGCGGGTACGAGCAGTACTTC.

The chain joins TRBV5-6 to TRBJ1-1; no reliable D call. V was pared by 4 bases and J by 13 bases, with 11 bases between. CDR1 SGHDT and CDR2 YYEEEE come from the germline V gene. The CDR3 covers 10 residues. In DNA, the CDR3 is TGTGCCAGCAGCAGATCCCGAGGTTTCTTT. Its translation: CASSRSRGFF.

CDR3 DNA sequence: TGTGCCAGCAGTTTCCGCAGCGGGACAAGCTGCTTCTTC. Protein: CASSFRSGTSCFF. The gene calls are TRBV6-5 and TRBJ2-1, with a possible D match to TRBD2 (7 bases). This CDR3 spans 13 amino acids. V was pared by 4 bases and J by 16 bases, with 20 bases between. The germline V gene has CDR1 MNHEY and CDR2 SVGAGI.

The J gene is TRBJ1-4, the V gene TRBV7-2; D might be TRBD1 (5 bases). Germline lookup yields CDR1 SGHTA and CDR2 FQGNSA. Trimming shortened V by 6 bases and J by 7 bases, and 18 bases separated the two germline ends. The CDR3 extends over 15 amino acids. CDR3 in DNA: TGTGCCAGCAGTTACTCCGTGTCAGGGCGTGAAAAACTGTTTTTT. Translating gives CASSYSVSGREKLFF.

V gene TRBV30 combines with J gene TRBJ1-2; D call uncertain. Germline assignment: CDR1 GTSNPN and CDR2 SVGIG (reference sequence). V was shortened by 6 bases and J by 4 bases, with 21 bases between the two germline ends. There are 15 residues in the CDR3. DNA of the CDR3: TGTGCCTGTCTGACCCCGGACTCCCGCGGCTATGGCTACACCTTC. It is translated as CACLTPDSRGYGYTF.

The chain is built from TRBV11-3 and TRBJ2-1, with no clear D. In germline, CDR1 is SGHNT, CDR2 YENEEA. The CDR3 sequence is 14 residues long. Between the trimmed V and J ends, which lost 0 bases and 4 bases, there was a span of 7 bases. DNA of the CDR3: TGTGCCAGCAGCTTAGACGTCACATACAATGAGCAGTTCTTC. Its protein product is CASSLDVTYNEQFF.

The chain uses TRBV28 and TRBJ1-6, with D possibly matching TRBD1 (5 bases). Germline V CDR1 and CDR2: MDHEN, SYDVKM. The CDR3 runs to 14 residues. V was pared by 4 bases and J by 8 bases, with 12 bases between. The CDR3 spells CASSSRGRDSPLHF. The CDR3 region has the DNA TGTGCCAGCAGTTCAAGGGGTCGCGATTCACCCCTCCACTTT.